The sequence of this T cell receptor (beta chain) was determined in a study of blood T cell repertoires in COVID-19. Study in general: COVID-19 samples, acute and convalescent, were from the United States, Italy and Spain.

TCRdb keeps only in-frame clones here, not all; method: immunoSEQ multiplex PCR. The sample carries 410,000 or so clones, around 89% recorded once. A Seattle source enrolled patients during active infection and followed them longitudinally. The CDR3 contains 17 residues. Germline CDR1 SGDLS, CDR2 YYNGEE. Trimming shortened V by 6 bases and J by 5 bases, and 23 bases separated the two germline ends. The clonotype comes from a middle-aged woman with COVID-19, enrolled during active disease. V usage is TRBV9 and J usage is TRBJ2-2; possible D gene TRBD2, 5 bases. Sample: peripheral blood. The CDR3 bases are TGTGCCAGCACTAAAGGTTGGGCTAGCACCGCAACCGGGGAGCTGTTTTTT. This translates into CASTKGWASTATGELFF.